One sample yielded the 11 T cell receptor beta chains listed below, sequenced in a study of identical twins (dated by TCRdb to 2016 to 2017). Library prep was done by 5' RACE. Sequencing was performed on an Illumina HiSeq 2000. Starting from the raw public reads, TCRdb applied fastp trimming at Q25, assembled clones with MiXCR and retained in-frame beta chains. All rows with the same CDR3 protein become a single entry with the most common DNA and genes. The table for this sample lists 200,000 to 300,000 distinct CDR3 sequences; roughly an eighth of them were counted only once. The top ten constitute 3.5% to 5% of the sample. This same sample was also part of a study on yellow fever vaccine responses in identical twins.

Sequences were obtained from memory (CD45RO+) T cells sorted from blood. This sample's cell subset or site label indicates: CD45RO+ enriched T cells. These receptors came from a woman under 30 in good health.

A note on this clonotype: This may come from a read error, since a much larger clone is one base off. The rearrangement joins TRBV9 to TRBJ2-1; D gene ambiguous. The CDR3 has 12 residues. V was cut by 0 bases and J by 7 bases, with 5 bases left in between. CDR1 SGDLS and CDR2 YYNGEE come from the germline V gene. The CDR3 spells CASSVEGNEQFF. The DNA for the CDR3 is TGTGCCAGCAGCGTAGAGGGAAATGAGCAGTTCTTC.

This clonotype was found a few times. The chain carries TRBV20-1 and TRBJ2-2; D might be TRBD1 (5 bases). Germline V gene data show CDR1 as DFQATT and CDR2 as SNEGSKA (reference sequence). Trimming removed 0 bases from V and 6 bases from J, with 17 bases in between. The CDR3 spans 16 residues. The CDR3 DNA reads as TGCAGTGCTAGAGACCTTAGTAAGGGGCAAGCCGGGGAGCTGTTTTTT. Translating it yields CSARDLSKGQAGELFF.

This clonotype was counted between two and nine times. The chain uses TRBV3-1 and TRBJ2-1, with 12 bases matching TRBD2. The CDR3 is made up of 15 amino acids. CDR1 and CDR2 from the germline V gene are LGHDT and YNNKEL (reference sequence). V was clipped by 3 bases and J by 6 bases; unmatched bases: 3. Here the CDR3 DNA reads TGTGCCAGCAGCCAGCGGACTAGCGGGATCAATGAGCAGTTCTTC. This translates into CASSQRTSGINEQFF.

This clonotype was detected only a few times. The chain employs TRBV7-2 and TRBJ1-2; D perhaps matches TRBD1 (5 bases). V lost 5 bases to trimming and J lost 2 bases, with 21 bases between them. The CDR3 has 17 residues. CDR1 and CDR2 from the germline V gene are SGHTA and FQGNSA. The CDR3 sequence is CASSPFPLGRTNYGYTF. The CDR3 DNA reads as TGTGCCAGCAGCCCGTTCCCATTGGGTCGGACAAACTATGGCTACACCTTC.

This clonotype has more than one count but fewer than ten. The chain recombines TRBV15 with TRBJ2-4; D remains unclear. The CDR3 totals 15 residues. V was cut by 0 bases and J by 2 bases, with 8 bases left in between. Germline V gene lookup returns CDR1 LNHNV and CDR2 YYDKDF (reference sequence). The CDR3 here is CATSRDLGSKNIQYF. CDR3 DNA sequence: TGTGCCACCAGCAGAGATCTCGGGTCCAAAAACATTCAGTACTTC.

CDR3 DNA sequence: TGTGCCAGCAGCTTCGCGACTAGCGGGCTCAACAATGAGCAGTTCTTC. Its protein product is CASSFATSGLNNEQFF. The V call is TRBV5-6, the J call TRBJ2-1, with 10 nucleotides matching TRBD2. Trimming cost V 2 bases and J 5 bases; bases outside gene matches: 7. Germline V gene sequence: CDR1 SGHDT, CDR2 YYEEEE. The CDR3 loop spans 16 amino acids. Complete variable domain (other parts from reference TRBV5-6 and TRBJ2-1): DAGVTQSPTHLIKTRGQQVTLRCSPKSGHDTVSWYQQALGQGPQFIFQYYEEEERQRGNFPDRFSGHQFPNYSSELNVNALLLGDSALYLCASSFATSGLNNEQFFGPGTRLTVL.

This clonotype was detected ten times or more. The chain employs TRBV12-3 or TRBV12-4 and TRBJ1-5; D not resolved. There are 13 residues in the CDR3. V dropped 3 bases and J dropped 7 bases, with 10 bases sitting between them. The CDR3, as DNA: TGTGCCAGCAGTTTGGGTGGGGTCCAGCCCCAGCATTTT. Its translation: CASSLGGVQPQHF.

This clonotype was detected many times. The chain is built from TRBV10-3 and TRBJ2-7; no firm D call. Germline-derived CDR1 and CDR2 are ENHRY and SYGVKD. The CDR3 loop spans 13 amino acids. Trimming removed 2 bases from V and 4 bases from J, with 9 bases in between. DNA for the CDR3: TGTGCCATCAGTGAGGGTACACCGTACGAGCAGTACTTC. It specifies CAISEGTPYEQYF.

The CDR3 nucleotides read TGCAGCGTTGTGGCTTTTGAGCGCCGCACAGATACGCAGTATTTT. As protein: CSVVAFERRTDTQYF. This chain uses TRBV29-1 with TRBJ2-3; D gene uncertain. V lost 4 bases and J lost 1, with 15 bases in between. This CDR3 is 15 amino acids long. CDR1 and CDR2 from the germline V gene are SQVTM and ANQGSEA.

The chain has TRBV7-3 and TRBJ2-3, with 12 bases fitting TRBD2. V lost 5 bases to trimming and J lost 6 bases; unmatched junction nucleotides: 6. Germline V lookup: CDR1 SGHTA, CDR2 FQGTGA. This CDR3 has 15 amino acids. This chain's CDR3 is CASSPSGGALDTQYF. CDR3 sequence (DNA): TGTGCCAGCAGCCCTAGCGGGGGGGCCTTGGATACGCAGTATTTT. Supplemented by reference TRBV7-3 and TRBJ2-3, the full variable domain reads GAGVSQTPSNKVTEKGKYVELRCDPISGHTALYWYRQSLGQGPEFLIYFQGTGAADDSGLPNDRFFAVRPEGSVSTLKIQRTERGDSAVYLCASSPSGGALDTQYFGPGTRLTVL.

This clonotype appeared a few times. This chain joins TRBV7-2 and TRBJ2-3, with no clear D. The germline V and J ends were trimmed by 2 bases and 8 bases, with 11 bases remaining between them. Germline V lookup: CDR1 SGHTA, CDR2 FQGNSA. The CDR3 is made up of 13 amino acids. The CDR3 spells CASSLYESSTQYF. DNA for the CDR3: TGTGCCAGCAGCTTATATGAGTCTTCTACGCAGTATTTT.